One and the same sample provided the 3 T cell receptor beta chains below, sequenced in a study of blood T cell repertoires in COVID-19. Assay used: immunoSEQ multiplex PCR; TCRdb lists only in-frame clones, some missing. The data contain roughly 59,000 clones, around four fifths of them singletons. The sequenced sample consisted of peripheral blood. All receptors come from an elderly man with acute or convalescent COVID-19.

V is TRBV7-3 and J is TRBJ2-3; D not resolved. V lost 2 bases and J lost 2, with 8 bases in between. Germline V gene sequence: CDR1 SGHTA, CDR2 FQGTGA. This CDR3 is 14 amino acids long. The CDR3: CASSLDLYTDTQYF. In DNA form, the CDR3 reads TGTGCCAGCAGCTTAGACTTATACACAGATACGCAGTATTTT.

This clone was counted only a few times. CDR3 nucleotide sequence: TGCAGCGTTGAAGATTTTGTTCGGGAGGGAGCTTACGAGCAGTACTTC. Amino acids: CSVEDFVREGAYEQYF. The chain is built from TRBV29-1 and TRBJ2-7, with 8 bases matching TRBD2. Germline assignment: CDR1 SQVTM and CDR2 ANQGSEA. The V and J ends lost 0 bases and 4 bases, in that order; junction bases with no gene match: 11. The length of the CDR3 is 16 residues.

This clone was observed a few times. The rearrangement joins TRBV7-8 to TRBJ1-5, with D possibly being TRBD1 (5 bases). CDR1 is SGHVS, CDR2 FQNEAQ, per germline. The germline V and J ends were trimmed by 1 base and 4 bases, with 8 bases remaining between them. This CDR3 is 14 amino acids long. DNA for the CDR3: TGTGCCAGCAGCTTAGTGACAGAGAATCAGCCCCAGCATTTT. Translating it yields CASSLVTENQPQHF.